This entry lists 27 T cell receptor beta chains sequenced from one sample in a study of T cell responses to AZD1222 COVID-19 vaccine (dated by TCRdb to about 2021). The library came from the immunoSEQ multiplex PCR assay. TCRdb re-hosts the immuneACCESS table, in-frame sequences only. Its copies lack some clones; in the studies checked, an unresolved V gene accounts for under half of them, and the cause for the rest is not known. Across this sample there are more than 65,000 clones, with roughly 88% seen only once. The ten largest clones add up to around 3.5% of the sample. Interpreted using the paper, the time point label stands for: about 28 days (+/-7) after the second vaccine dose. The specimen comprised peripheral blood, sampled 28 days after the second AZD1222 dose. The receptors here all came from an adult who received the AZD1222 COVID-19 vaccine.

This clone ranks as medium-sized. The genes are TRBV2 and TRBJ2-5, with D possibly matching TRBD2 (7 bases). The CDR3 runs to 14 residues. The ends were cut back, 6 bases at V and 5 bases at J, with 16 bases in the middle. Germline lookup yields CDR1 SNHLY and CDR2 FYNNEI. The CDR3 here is CASSYGGAGETQYF. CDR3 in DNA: TGTGCCAGCAGCTATGGGGGGGCGGGTGAGACCCAGTACTTC.

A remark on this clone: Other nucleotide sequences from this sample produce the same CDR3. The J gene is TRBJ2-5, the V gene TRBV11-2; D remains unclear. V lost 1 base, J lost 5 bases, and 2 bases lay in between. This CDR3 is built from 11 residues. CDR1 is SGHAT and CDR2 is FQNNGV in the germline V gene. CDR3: CASSLGETQYF. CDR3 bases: TGTGCCAGCAGCTTAGGGGAGACCCAGTACTTC.

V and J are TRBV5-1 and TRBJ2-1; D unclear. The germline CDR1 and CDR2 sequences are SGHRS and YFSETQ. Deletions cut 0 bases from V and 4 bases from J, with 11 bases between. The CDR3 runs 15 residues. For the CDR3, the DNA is TGCGCCAGCAGCTTGGAGGGTTTTGGGTACAATGAGCAGTTCTTC. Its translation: CASSLEGFGYNEQFF.

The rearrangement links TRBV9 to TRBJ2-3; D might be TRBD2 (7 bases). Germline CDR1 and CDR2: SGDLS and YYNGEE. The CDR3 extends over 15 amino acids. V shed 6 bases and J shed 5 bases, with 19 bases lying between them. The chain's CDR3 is CASTATRGARDTQYF. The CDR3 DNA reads TGTGCCAGCACCGCGACCCGGGGGGCTCGAGATACGCAGTATTTT.

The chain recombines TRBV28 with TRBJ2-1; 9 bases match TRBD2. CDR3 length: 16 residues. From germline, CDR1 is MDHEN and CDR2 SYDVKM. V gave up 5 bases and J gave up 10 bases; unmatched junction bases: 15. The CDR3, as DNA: TGTGCCAGCAGTACCAACAGGGAGAACCTAGCGGGAGAGCAGTTCTTC. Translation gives CASSTNRENLAGEQFF.

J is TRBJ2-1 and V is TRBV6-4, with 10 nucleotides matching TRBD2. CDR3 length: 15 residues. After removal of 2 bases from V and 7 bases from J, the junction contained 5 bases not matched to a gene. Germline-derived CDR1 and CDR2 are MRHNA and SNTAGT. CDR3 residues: CASSDEAGGHNEQFF. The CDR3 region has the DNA TGTGCCAGCAGTGACGAAGCGGGGGGGCATAATGAGCAGTTCTTC.

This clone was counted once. CDR3 protein: CASSLVQMNTEAFF. DNA for the CDR3: TGTGCCAGCAGCTTAGTACAGATGAACACTGAAGCTTTCTTT. The rearrangement links TRBV7-8 to TRBJ1-1; D remains ambiguous. The CDR3 spans 14 residues. Germline CDR1 and CDR2: SGHVS and FQNEAQ. The V end was cut by 1 base, the J end by 0 bases, with 6 bases between.

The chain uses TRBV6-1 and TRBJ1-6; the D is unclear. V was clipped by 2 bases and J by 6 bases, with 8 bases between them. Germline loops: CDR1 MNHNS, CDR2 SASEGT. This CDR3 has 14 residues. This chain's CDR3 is CASSERSGNSPLHF. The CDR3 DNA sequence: TGTGCCAGCAGTGAAAGGAGCGGTAATTCACCCCTCCACTTT.

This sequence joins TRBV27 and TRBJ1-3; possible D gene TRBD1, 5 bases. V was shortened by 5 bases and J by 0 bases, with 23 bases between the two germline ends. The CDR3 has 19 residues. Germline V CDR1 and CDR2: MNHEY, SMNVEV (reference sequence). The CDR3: CASSPYAGQPGASGNTIYF. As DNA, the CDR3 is TGTGCCAGCAGTCCATACGCCGGACAACCTGGGGCCTCTGGAAACACCATATATTTT.

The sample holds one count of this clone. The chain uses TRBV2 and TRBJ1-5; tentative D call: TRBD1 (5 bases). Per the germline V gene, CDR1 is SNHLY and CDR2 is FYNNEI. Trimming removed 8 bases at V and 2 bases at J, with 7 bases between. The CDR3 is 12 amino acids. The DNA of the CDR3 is TGTGCCAGCCGGGACGGCAATCAGCCCCAGCATTTT. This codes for CASRDGNQPQHF.

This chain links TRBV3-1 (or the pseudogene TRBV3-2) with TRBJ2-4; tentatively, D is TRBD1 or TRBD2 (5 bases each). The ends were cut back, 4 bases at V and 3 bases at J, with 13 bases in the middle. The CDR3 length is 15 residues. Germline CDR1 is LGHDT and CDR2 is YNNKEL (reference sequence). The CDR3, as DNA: TGTGCCAGCAGCCCCCTTGGGGACCACAAAAACATTCAGTACTTC. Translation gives CASSPLGDHKNIQYF.

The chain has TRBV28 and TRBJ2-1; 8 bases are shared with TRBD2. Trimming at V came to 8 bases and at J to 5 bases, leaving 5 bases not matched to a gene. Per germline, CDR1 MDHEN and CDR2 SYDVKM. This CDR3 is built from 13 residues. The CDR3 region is CASLTSGDNEQFF. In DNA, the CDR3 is TGTGCCAGCCTTACTAGCGGAGACAATGAGCAGTTCTTC. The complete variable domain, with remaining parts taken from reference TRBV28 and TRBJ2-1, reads DVKVTQSSRYLVKRTGEKVFLECVQDMDHENMFWYRQDPGLGLRLIYFSYDVKMKEKGDIPEGYSVSREKKERFSLILESASTNQTSMYLCASLTSGDNEQFFGPGTRLTVL.

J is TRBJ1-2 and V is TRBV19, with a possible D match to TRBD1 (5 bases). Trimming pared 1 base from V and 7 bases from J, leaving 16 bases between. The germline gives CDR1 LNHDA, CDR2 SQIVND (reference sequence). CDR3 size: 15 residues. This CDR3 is CASSIVSPGTVGYTF. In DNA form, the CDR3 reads TGTGCCAGTAGTATAGTGTCTCCAGGGACGGTTGGCTACACCTTC. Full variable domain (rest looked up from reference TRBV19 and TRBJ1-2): DGGITQSPKYLFRKEGQNVTLSCEQNLNHDAMYWYRQDPGQGLRLIYYSQIVNDFQKGDIAEGYSVSREKKESFPLTVTSAQKNPTAFYLCASSIVSPGTVGYTFGSGTRLTVV.

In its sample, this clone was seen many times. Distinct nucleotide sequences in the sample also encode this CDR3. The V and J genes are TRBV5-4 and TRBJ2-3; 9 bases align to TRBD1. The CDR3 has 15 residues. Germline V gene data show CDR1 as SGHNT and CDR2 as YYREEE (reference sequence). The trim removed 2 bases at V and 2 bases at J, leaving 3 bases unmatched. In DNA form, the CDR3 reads TGTGCCAGCAGCTTTGGACAGGGGTTCACAGATACGCAGTATTTT. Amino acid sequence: CASSFGQGFTDTQYF.

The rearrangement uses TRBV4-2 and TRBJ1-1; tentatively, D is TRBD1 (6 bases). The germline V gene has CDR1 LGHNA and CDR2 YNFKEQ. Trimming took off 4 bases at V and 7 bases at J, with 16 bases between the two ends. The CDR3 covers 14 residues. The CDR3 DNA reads TGTGCCAGCAGCCTTACGCGGGGGCAGGGTGAAGCTTTCTTT. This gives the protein CASSLTRGQGEAFF.

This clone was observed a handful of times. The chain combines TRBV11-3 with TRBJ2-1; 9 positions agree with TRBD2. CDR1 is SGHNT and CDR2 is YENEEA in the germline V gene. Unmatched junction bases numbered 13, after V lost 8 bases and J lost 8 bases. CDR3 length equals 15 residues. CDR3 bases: TGTGCCAGCGCCGGACGGGGGCGGGAGGGATATGAGCAGTTCTTC. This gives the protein CASAGRGREGYEQFF.

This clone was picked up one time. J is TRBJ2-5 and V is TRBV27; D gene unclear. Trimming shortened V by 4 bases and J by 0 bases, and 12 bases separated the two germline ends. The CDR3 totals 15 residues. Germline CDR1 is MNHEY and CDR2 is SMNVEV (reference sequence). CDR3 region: CASSSRQSYQETQYF. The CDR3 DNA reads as TGTGCCAGCAGTTCCCGGCAGTCCTACCAAGAGACCCAGTACTTC.

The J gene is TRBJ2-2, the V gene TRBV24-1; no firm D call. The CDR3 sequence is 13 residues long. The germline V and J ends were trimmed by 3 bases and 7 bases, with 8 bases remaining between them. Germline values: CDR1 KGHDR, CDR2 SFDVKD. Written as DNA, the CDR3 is TGTGCCACCAGTGATCCCAGTGGCGGGGAGCTGTTTTTT. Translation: CATSDPSGGELFF.

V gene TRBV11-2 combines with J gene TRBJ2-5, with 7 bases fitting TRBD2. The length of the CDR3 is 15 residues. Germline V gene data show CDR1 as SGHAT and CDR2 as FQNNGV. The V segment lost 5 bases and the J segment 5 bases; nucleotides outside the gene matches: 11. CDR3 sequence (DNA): TGTGCCAGCAGCCACCTACTGGCGGGAGTTGAGACCCAGTACTTC. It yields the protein CASSHLLAGVETQYF.

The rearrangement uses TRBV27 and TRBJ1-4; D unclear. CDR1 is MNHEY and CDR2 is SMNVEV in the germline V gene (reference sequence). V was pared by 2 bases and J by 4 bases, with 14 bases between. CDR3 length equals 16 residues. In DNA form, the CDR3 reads TGTGCCAGCAGTTTAAGTATTCGGGGAGTTAATGAAAAACTGTTTTTT. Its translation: CASSLSIRGVNEKLFF.

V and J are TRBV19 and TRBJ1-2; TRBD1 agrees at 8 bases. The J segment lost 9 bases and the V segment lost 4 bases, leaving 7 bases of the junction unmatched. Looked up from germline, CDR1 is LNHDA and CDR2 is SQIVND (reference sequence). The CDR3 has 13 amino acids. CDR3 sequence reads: CASSTTDRVSYTF. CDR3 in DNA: TGTGCCAGTAGTACCACGGACAGGGTGAGCTACACCTTC.

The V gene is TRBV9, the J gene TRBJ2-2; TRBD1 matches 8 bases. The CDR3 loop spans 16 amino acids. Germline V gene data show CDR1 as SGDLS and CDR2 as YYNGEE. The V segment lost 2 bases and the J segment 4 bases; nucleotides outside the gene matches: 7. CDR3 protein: CASSVSDRGLTGELFF. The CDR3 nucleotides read TGTGCCAGCAGCGTCTCAGACAGGGGTCTCACCGGGGAGCTGTTTTTT.

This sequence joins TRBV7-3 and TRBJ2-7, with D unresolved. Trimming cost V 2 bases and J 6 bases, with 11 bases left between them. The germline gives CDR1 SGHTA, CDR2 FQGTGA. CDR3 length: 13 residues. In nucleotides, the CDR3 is TGTGCCAGCAGCTTATCTCTACTCTCCGAGCAGTACTTC. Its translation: CASSLSLLSEQYF.

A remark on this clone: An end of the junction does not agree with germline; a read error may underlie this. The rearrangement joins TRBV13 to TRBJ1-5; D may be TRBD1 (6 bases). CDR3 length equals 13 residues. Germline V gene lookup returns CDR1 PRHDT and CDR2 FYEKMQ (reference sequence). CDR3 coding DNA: TGTGCCAGCAGCGTAGGGGGTAATCAGCCCCAGCATTTT. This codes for CASSVGGNQPQHF.

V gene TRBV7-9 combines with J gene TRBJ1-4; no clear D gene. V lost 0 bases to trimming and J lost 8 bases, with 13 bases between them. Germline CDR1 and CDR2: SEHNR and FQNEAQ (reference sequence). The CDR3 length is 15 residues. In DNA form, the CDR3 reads TGTGCCAGCAGCTTAGCGCGAGGGTTCGGGGAAAAACTGTTTTTT. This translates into CASSLARGFGEKLFF.

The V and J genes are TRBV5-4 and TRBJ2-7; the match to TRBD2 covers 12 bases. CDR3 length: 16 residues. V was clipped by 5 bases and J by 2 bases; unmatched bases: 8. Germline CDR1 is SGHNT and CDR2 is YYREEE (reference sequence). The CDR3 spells CASRVSSGGVTYEQYF. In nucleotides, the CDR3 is TGTGCCAGCAGGGTTTCTAGCGGGGGGGTAACCTACGAGCAGTACTTC.

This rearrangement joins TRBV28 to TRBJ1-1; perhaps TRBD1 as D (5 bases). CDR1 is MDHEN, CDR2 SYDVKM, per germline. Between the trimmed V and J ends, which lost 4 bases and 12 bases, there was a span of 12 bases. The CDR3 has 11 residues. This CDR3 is CASSSGPMSFF. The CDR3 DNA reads TGTGCCAGCAGTTCGGGACCAATGTCTTTCTTT.